This T cell receptor beta chain was sequenced during a study of blood T cell repertoires in COVID-19. At the level of the study: Acute and convalescent COVID-19 samples came from the United States, Italy and Spain. PBMCs, B-cell-depleted T cells, or T cells were the source of the cDNA or gDNA that made up the material.

Participants' reported clinical history set cohort assignment. As handled by the study authors: It was from reference gene primer amplification that nucleated cell counts were estimated. Some clones are missing from TCRdb's copy, which holds only in-frame ones; the method was immunoSEQ multiplex PCR. That table is the source of V, J and clone size, and D and trimming were worked out from the DNA. The sample shows 300,000 to 400,000 clones, 70% to 90% of them seen only once. The trim removed 5 bases at V and 3 bases at J, leaving 15 bases unmatched. This CDR3 spans 19 amino acids. The germline V gene encodes CDR1 SEHNR and CDR2 FQNEAQ (reference sequence).

Sequencing used PBMCs or T cells enriched from blood (not recorded which). This sequence originates from a woman in her 30s with acute COVID-19. V usage is TRBV7-9 and J usage is TRBJ1-4; 10 bases fit TRBD1. The CDR3 DNA reads as TGTGCCAGCAGCCCAGACTCCGGGACAGGGGATCACGCTAATGAAAAACTGTTTTTT. It encodes CASSPDSGTGDHANEKLFF.